This is a list of T cell receptor beta chains from one sample in a study of OX40 agonist ivuxolimab in advanced cancers. The protocol was immunoSEQ multiplex PCR, while the TCRdb copy is restricted to in-frame clones and leaves out a portion. The sample carries 60,000 to 65,000 clones, approximately 91% recorded once. The material was CD4+ or CD8+ T cells sorted from blood, obtained in a trial of the OX40 agonist ivuxolimab. The receptors were gathered from an adult with an advanced solid tumor such as melanoma, head and neck, liver or kidney cancer. CDR3s include the opening cysteine and the closing phenylalanine or tryptophan.

TRBV7-2 CASSLYSGVLGYTF
TRBV7-8 CASSFGSLLAKGTGELFF
TRBV28 CASSSRTGLNTEAFF
TRBV5-4 CASSGGTSGRTGELFF
TRBV11-3 CASSFSGPTEAFF
TRBV30 CAWRWDTGNTIYF
TRBV5-6 CASTTPRGYDYGYTF
TRBV19 CASSWGSGTSYEQYF
TRBV4-2 CASSQDWLDGEQFF
TRBV6-7 CANTGEVNKNIQYF
TRBV6-1 CASSEALTEAFF
TRBV19 CATNPGQGLSYEQYF
TRBV29-1 CSADGLNTEAFF
TRBV7-9 CASSLGERPLYGYTF
TRBV7-6 CASSLGMERGGPAREQYF
TRBV5-1 CASSLGQGLAGYEQFF
TRBV6-1 CASGAAGLEQYF
TRBV5-1 CASSRILAASSYNEQFF
TRBV19 CASSIGGNTGELFF
TRBV18 CASSPPAWGGGSNYEQYF
TRBV19 CASTPSGREGDTQYF
TRBV7-3 CASSLGLAGTSTDTQYF
TRBV11-2 CASSTFMPGADTQYF
TRBV15 CATSRRTSGRANTQYF
TRBV28 CASSQSRYEQYF
TRBV5-1 CASRGDSGNTIYF
TRBV29-1 CSVGVQMDEQYF
TRBV6-5 CASSLGPNYGYTF
TRBV4-2 CASSQAPGQGYEQYF
TRBV4-1 CASSQDSRASYEQYF
TRBV28 CASSFTTGEGAPANEKLFF
TRBV5-6 CASSWWAGERQQPQHF
TRBV28 CASSFFSFLGGYGYTF
TRBV9 CASSVGTNTGELFF
TRBV10-3 CAISESGFWAFF
TRBV18 CASSPGFQLAGADEQFF
TRBV6-5 CASSVGTGINQPQHF
TRBV11-3 CASSLGRQGVHNEQFF
TRBV6-6 CASSYKGGRYSYEQYF
TRBV5-6 CASSLVSGYEQYF
TRBV5-6 CASSFNSVHNEQFF
TRBV27 CASSFTPGLAGVETQYF
TRBV15 CATSRVTDTQYF
TRBV5-1 CASSLEGYEQYF